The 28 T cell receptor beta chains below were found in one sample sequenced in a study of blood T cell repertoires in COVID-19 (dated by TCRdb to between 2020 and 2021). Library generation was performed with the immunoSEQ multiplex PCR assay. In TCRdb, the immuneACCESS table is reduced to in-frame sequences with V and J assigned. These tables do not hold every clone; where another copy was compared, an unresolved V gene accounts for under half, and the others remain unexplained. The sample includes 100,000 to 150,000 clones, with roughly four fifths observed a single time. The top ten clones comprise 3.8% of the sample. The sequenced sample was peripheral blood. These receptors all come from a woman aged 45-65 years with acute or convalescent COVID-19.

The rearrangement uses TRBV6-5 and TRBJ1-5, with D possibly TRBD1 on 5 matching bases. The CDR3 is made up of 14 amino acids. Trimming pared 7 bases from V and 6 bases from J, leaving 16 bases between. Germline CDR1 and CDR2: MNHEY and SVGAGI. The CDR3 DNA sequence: TGTGCCAGCACTTTTACCCAGGGAAGTCAGCCCCAGCATTTT. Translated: CASTFTQGSQPQHF.

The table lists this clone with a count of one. For the CDR3, the DNA is TGCGCCAGCAGCCCGGGACAGGGGAGAACCACCATATATTTT. The encoded protein is CASSPGQGRTTIYF. The V and J genes are TRBV4-1 and TRBJ1-3, with 10 bases lining up with TRBD1. J gave up 9 bases and V 4 bases, and 6 bases lay outside the gene matches. Per the germline V gene, CDR1 is MGHRA and CDR2 is YSYEKL. The CDR3 runs to 14 residues.

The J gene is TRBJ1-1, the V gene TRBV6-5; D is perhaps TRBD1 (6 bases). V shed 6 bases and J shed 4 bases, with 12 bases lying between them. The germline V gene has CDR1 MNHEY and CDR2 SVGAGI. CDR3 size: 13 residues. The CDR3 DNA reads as TGTGCCAGCAGATTTGGCAGGGGCACTGAAGCTTTCTTT. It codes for CASRFGRGTEAFF.

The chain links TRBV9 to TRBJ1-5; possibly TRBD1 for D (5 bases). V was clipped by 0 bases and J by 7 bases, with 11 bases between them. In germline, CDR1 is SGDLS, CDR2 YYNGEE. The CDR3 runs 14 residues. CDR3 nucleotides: TGTGCCAGCAGCGTAGAACCAGGGCGGCAGCCCCAGCATTTT. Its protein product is CASSVEPGRQPQHF.

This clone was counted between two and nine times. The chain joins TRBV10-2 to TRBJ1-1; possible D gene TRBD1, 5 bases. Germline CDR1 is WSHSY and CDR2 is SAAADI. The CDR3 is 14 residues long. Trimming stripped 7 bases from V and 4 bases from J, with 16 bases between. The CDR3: CASTDPGGVTEAFF. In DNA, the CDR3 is TGCGCCAGCACCGATCCGGGGGGGGTCACTGAAGCTTTCTTT.

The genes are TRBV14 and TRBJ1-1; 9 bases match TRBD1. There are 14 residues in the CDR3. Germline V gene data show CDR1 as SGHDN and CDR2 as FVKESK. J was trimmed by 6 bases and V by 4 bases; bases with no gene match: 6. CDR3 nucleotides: TGTGCCAGCAGCCCCCGGGACAGGGCCTCTGAAGCTTTCTTT. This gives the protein CASSPRDRASEAFF.

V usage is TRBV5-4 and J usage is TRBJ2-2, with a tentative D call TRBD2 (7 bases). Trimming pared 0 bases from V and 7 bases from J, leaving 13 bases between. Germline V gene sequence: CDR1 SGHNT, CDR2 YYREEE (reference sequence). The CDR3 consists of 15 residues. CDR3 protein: CASSLGGGAGGELFF. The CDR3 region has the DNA TGTGCCAGCAGCTTGGGCGGGGGCGCCGGCGGGGAGCTGTTTTTT.

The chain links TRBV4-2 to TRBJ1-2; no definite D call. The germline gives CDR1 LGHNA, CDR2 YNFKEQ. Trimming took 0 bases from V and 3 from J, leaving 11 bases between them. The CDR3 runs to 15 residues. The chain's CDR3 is CASSQDKTDYYGYTF. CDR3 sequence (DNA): TGTGCCAGCAGCCAAGATAAAACAGATTACTATGGCTACACCTTC.

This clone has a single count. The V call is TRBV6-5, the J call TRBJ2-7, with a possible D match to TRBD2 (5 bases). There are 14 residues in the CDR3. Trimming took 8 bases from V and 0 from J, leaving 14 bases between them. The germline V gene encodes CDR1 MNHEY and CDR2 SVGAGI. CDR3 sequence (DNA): TGTGCCAGCCAGAACAGCGGCTACTCCTACGAGCAGTACTTC. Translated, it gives CASQNSGYSYEQYF.

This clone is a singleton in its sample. The CDR3 loop is CSVGNPGVYTEAFF. CDR3 bases: TGCAGCGTCGGGAATCCTGGTGTGTACACTGAAGCTTTCTTT. The J gene is TRBJ1-1, the V gene TRBV29-1, with D hard to call. CDR1 and CDR2 (germline): SQVTM, ANQGSEA. With 6 bases removed from V and 3 bases from J, the gap between germline ends came to 17 bases. This CDR3 has 14 residues.

For the CDR3, the DNA is TGTGCCAGCAGCTTGGCCTCTGGGGGCCGGGCTGAAGCTTTCTTT. The encoded protein is CASSLASGGRAEAFF. This rearrangement joins TRBV5-4 to TRBJ1-1; D perhaps matches TRBD1 (6 bases). V gave up 0 bases and J gave up 6 bases, with 15 bases separating them. CDR3 length: 15 residues. Per germline, CDR1 SGHNT and CDR2 YYREEE (reference sequence).

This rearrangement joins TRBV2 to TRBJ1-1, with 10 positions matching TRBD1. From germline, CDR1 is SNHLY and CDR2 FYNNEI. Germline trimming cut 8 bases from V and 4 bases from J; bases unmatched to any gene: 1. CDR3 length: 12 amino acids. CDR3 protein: CASDRGRTEAFF. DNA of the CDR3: TGTGCCAGCGACAGGGGGCGCACTGAAGCTTTCTTT.

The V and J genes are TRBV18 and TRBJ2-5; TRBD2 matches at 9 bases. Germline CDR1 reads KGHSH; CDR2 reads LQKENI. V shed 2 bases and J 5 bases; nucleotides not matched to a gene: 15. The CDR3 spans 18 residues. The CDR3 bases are TGTGCCAGCTCACCAAGAGCGGGAGGTTGGTCCGATGGTGAGACCCAGTACTTC. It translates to CASSPRAGGWSDGETQYF.

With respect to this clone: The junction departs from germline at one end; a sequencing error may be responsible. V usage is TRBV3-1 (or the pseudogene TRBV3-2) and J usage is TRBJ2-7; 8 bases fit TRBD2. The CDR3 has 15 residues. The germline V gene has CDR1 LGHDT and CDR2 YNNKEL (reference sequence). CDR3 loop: CAPSRGGVMSYEQYF. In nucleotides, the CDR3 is TGCGCCCCCAGCCGGGGGGGGGTAATGTCCTACGAGCAGTACTTC.

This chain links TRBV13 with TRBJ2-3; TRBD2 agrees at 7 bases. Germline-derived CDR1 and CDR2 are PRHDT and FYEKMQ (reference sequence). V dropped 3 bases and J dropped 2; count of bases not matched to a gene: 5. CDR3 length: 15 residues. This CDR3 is CASSFWTSNTDTQYF. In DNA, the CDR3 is TGTGCCAGCAGCTTCTGGACTAGTAACACAGATACGCAGTATTTT.

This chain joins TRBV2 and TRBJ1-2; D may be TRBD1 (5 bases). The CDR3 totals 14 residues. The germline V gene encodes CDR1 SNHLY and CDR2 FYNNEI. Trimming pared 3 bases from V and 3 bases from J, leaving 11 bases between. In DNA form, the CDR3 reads TGTGCCAGCAGTGACAGGGCCAGCTACTATGGCTACACCTTC. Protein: CASSDRASYYGYTF.

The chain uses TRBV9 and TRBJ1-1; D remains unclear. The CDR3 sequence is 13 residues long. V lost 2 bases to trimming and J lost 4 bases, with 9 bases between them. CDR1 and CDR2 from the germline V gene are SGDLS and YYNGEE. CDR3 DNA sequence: TGTGCCAGCAGCGTCAGTAGAGGCACTGAAGCTTTCTTT. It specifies CASSVSRGTEAFF.

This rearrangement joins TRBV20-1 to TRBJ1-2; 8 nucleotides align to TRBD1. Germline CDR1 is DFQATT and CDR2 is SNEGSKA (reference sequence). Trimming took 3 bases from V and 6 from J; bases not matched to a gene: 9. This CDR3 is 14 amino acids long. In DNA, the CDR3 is TGCAGTGCTAGTGATGGGACAGGCGTTGATGGCTACACCTTC. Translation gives CSASDGTGVDGYTF.

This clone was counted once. CDR3 sequence reads: CASSFRTANSPLHF. The CDR3 nucleotides read TGTGCCAGCAGTTTCCGGACAGCTAATTCACCCCTCCACTTT. V is TRBV28 and J is TRBJ1-6; tentative D call: TRBD1 (6 bases). Germline CDR1 is MDHEN and CDR2 is SYDVKM. With 3 bases removed from V and 6 bases from J, the gap between germline ends came to 9 bases. This CDR3 contains 14 residues.

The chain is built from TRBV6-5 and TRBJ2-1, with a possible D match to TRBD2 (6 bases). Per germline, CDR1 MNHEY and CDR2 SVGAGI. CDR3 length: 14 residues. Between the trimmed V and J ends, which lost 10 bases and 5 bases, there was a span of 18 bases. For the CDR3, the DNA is TGTGCCACCGGGCGGGACCCGACTAACAATGAGCAGTTCTTC. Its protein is CATGRDPTNNEQFF.

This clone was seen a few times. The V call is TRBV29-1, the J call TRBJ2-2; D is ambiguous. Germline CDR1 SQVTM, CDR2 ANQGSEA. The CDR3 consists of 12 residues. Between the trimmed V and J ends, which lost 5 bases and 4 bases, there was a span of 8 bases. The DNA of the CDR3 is TGCAGCGTTAAGCTTCCCACCGGGGAGCTGTTTTTT. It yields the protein CSVKLPTGELFF.

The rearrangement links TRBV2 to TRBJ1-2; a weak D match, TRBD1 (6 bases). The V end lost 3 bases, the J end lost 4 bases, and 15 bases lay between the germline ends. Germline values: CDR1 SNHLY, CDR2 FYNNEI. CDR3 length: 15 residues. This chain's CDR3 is CASSDVAGASYGYTF. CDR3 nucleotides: TGTGCCAGCAGTGACGTGGCAGGGGCAAGCTATGGCTACACCTTC.

In nucleotides, the CDR3 is TGCGCCAGCAGCCAATCGTGGGCCCTTGCCTACGAGCAGTACTTC. It specifies CASSQSWALAYEQYF. The chain is built from TRBV4-1 and TRBJ2-7; no definite D call. Per the germline V gene, CDR1 is MGHRA and CDR2 is YSYEKL. The CDR3 has 15 residues. V gave up 2 bases and J gave up 2 bases, with 13 bases separating them.

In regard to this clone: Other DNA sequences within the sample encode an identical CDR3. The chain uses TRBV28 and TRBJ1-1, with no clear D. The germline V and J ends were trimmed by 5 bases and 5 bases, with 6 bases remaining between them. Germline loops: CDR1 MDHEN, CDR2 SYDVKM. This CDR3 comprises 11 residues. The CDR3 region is CASSPRTEAFF. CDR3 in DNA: TGTGCCAGCAGTCCGAGGACTGAAGCTTTCTTT. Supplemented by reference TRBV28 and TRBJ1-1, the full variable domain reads DVKVTQSSRYLVKRTGEKVFLECVQDMDHENMFWYRQDPGLGLRLIYFSYDVKMKEKGDIPEGYSVSREKKERFSLILESASTNQTSMYLCASSPRTEAFFGQGTRLTVV.

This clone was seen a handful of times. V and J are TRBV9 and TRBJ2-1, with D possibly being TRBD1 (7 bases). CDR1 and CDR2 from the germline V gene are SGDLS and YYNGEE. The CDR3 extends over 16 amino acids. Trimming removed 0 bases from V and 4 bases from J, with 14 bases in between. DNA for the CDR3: TGTGCCAGCAGCGTAGGGGCGGGACAGCTATACAATGAGCAGTTCTTC. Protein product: CASSVGAGQLYNEQFF.

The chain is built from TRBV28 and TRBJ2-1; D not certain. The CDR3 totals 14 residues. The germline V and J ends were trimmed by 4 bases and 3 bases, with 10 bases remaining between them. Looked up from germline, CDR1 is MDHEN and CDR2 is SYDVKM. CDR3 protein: CASSSPEFYNEQFF. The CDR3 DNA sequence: TGTGCCAGCAGTTCCCCTGAGTTCTACAATGAGCAGTTCTTC.

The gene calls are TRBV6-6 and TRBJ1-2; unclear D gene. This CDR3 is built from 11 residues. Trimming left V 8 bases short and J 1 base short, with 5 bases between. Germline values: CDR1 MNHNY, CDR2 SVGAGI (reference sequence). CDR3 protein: CASLLNYGYTF. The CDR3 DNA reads TGTGCCAGCCTCCTTAACTATGGCTACACCTTC.

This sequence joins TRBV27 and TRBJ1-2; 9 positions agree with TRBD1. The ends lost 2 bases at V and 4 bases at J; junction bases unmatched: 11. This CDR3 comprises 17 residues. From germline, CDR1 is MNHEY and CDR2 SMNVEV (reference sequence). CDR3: CASSLTGTGTFPYGYTF. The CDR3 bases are TGTGCCAGCAGTTTAACCGGGACAGGGACGTTTCCCTATGGCTACACCTTC.